The entry below describes one TCR beta chain. The entry originates in a study of blood T cell repertoires in COVID-19. In the authors' workflow: From reference gene primer amplification, estimates of nucleated cell counts were derived. Generated by immunoSEQ multiplex PCR, the TCRdb table keeps only in-frame clones and is missing some. That table is the source of V, J and clone size, and D and trimming were worked out from the DNA. The repertoire holds over 150,000 clones, with 65% to 85% as singletons. Germline V lookup: CDR1 LGHNA, CDR2 YNFKEQ. V lost 6 bases to trimming and J lost 4 bases; unmatched junction nucleotides: 15. The CDR3 contains 17 residues.

Material for sequencing was peripheral blood. This TCR was sampled from a woman between 40 and 55 years old with COVID-19, enrolled during active disease. V usage is TRBV4-2 and J usage is TRBJ1-3; 7 nucleotides match TRBD1. CDR3 in DNA: TGTGCCAGCAGGCTAGACGACCAAACAGGGGTGGGAAACACCATATATTTT. This translates into CASRLDDQTGVGNTIYF.